The clone carrying this TCR beta chain was observed a handful of times. Its antigen is currently unknown. Amplification targeted TCR beta CDR3 regions from RNA transcripts. The HTBI primer set was used in a first-round RT-PCR of the TCR CDR3. From the multiplex PCR reads, TCRdb called clonotypes with MiXCR, one entry per CDR3 protein. The sample contains more than 250,000 distinct CDR3 sequences, roughly 15% of which appear only once. The data stem from a study of T cells in Graves' hyperthyroidism and ophthalmopathy. This CDR3 comprises 20 residues. Germline CDR1 and CDR2: DFQATT and SNEGSKA (reference sequence). With V trimmed by 0 bases and J by 2 bases, 11 bases remained unmatched. Notes on the study in general: The model anticipated ophthalmopathy a median about 7.1 months pre-onset. A model of 13 V-J pairs discriminated ophthalmopathy from stable hyperthyroidism. Blood held most thyroid clonotypes expanded above 0.001 frequency.

The chain employs TRBV20-1 and TRBJ2-6, with TRBD2 matching over 12 bases. The sample consisted of blood. This TCR came from a woman aged 50 to 60 with Graves' hyperthyroidism that later progressed to Graves' ophthalmopathy. Here the CDR3 DNA reads TGCAGTGCTAGAGATGTTCCGGGGACTAGCGGGTGGGCTGGGGCCAACGTCCTGACTTTC. Translation gives CSARDVPGTSGWAGANVLTF.